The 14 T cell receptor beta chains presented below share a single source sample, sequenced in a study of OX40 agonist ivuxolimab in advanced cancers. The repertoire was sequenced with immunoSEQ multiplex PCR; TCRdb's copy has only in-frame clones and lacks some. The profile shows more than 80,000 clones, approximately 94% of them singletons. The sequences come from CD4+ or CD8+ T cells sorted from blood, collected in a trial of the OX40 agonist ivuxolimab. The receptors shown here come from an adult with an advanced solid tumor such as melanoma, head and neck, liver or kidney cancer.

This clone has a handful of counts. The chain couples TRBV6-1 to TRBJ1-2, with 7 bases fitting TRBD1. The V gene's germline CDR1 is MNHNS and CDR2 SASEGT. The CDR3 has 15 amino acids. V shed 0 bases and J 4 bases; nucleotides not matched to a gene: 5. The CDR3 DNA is TGTGCCAGCAGTGAAGCGCTTCAGGGGGGCTATGGCTACACCTTC. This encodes CASSEALQGGYGYTF.

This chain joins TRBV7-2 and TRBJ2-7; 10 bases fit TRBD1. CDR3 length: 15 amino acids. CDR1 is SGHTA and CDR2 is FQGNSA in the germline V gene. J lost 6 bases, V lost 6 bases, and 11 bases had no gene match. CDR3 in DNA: TGTGCCAGCAGTCCTTACGGGGACAGGGGTCGCGAGCAGTACTTC. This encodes CASSPYGDRGREQYF.

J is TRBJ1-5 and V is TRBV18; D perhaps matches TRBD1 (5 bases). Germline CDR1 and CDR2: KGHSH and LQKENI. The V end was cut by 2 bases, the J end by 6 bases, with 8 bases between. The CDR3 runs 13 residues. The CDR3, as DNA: TGTGCCAGCTCACCAAGGGGAAGTCAGCCCCAGCATTTT. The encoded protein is CASSPRGSQPQHF.

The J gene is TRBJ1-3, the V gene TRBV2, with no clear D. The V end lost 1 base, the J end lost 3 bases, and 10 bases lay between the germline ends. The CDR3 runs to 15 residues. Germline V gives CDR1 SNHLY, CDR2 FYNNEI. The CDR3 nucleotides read TGTGCCAGCAGTGAAGGGGGTGTAGGTGGAAACACCATATATTTT. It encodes CASSEGGVGGNTIYF.

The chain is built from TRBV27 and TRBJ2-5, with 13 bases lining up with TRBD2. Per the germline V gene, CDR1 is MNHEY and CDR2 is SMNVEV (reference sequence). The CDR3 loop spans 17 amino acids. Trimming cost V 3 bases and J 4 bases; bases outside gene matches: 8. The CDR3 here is CASSFLSTSGRVETQYF. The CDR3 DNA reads TGTGCCAGCAGTTTTCTGTCCACTAGCGGGAGGGTAGAGACCCAGTACTTC.

The CDR3 bases are TGTGCCACCAGCAGCGCTGGGACCAACAATCAGCCCCAGCATTTT. Its translation: CATSSAGTNNQPQHF. The chain links TRBV15 to TRBJ1-5, with D possibly matching TRBD1 (5 bases). Germline loops: CDR1 LNHNV, CDR2 YYDKDF (reference sequence). CDR3 length: 15 residues. Deletions cut 3 bases from V and 3 bases from J, with 12 bases between.

CDR3 in amino acids: CASSPGGTTYEQYF. The CDR3 region has the DNA TGTGCCAGCAGCCCGGGCGGGACTACCTACGAGCAGTACTTC. The chain joins TRBV5-4 to TRBJ2-7; 7 bases map to TRBD2. The CDR3 has 14 residues. Germline-derived CDR1 and CDR2 are SGHNT and YYREEE (reference sequence). With 4 bases clipped from V and 2 bases from J, the junction kept 6 bases outside the gene matches.

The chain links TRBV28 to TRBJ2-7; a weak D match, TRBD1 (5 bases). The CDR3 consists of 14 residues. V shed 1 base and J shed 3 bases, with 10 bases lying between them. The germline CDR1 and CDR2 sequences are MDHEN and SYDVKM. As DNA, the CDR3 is TGTGCCAGCAGTTTATCAGGCAGGGACTACGAGCAGTACTTC. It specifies CASSLSGRDYEQYF.

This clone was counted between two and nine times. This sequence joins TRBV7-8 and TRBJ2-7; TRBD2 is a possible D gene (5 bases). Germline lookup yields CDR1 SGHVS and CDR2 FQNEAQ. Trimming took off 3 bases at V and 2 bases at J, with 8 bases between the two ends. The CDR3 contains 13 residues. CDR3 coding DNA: TGTGCCAGCAGCTTCGGACTTGCCTACGAGCAGTACTTC. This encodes CASSFGLAYEQYF.

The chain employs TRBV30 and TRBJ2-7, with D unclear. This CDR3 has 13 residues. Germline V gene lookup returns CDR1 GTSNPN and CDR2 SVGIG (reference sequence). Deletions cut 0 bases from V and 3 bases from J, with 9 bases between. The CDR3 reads CAWSVRRDYEQYF. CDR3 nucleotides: TGTGCCTGGAGTGTAAGAAGGGACTACGAGCAGTACTTC.

As DNA, the CDR3 is TGCGCCAGCGGGACAGGGCCAAGGCCCGACTATGGCTACACCTTC. It is translated as CASGTGPRPDYGYTF. The chain joins TRBV5-1 to TRBJ1-2, with TRBD1 matching 9 bases. The CDR3 spans 15 residues. J gave up 3 bases and V 7 bases, and 10 bases lay outside the gene matches. Per germline, CDR1 SGHRS and CDR2 YFSETQ.

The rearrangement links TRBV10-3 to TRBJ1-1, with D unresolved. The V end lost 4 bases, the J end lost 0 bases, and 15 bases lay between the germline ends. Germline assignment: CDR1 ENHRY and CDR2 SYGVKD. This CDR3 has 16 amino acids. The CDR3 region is CAISAEDRGVNTEAFF. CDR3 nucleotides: TGTGCCATCAGTGCTGAGGACCGAGGAGTGAACACTGAAGCTTTCTTT.

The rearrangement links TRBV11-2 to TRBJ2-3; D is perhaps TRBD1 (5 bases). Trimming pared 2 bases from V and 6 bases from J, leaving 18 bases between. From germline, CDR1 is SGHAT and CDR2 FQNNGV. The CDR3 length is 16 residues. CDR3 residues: CASSLTTVGLGDTQYF. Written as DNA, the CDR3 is TGTGCCAGCAGCTTAACGACAGTGGGCCTCGGGGATACGCAGTATTTT.

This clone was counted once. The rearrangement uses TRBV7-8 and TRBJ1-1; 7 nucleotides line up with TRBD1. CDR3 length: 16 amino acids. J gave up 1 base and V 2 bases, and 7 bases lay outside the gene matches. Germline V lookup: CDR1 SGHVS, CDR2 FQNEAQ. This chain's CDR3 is CASSLRRRQGNTEAFF. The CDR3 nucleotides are TGTGCCAGCAGCTTACGTAGGCGACAGGGGAACACTGAAGCTTTCTTT.